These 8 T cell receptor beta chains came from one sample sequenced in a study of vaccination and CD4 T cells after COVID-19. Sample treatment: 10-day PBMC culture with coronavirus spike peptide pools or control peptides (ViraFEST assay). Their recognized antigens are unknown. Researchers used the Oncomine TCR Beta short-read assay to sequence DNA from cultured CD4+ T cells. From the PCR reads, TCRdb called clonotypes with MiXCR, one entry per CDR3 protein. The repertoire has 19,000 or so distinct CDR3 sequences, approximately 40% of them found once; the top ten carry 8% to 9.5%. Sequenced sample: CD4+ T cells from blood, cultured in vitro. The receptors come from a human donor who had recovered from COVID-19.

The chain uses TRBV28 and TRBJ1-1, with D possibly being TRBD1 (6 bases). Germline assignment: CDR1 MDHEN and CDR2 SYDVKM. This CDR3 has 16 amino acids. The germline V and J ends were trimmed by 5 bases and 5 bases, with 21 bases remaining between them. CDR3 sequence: CASSHAIVGARTEAFF. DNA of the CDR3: TGTGCCAGCAGTCATGCGATTGTGGGGGCGCGGACTGAAGCTTTCTTT.

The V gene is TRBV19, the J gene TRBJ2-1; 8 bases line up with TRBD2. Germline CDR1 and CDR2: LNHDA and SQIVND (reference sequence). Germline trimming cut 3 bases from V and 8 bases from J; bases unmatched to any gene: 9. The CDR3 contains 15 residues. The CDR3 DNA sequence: TGTGCCAGTAGTATTTCTAGCGGGTGGGGCGATGAGCAGTTCTTC. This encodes CASSISSGWGDEQFF.

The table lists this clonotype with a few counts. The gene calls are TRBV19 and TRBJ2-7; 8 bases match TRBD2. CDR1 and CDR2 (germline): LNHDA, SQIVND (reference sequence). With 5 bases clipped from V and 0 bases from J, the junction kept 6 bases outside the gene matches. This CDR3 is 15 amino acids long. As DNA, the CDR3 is TGTGCCAGTAGTGGTACTAGCGGACGCTCCTACGAGCAGTACTTC. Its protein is CASSGTSGRSYEQYF.

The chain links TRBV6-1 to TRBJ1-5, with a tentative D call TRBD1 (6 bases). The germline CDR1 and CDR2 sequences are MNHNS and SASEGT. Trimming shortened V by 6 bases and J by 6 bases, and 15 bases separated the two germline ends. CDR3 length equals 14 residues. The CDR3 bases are TGTGCCAGCAGACCCACAGGGTTGGGTCAGCCCCAGCATTTT. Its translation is CASRPTGLGQPQHF.

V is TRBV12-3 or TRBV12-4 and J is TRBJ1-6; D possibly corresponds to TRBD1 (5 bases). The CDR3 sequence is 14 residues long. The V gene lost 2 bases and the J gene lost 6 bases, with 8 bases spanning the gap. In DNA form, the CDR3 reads TGTGCCAGCAGTTTACGGGGGTTTAATTCACCCCTCCACTTT. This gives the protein CASSLRGFNSPLHF.

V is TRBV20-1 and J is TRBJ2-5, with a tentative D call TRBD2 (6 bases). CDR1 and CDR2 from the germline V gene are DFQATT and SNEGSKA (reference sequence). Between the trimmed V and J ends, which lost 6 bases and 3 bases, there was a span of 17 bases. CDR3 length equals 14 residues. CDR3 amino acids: CSAGGGPFKETQYF. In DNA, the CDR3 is TGCAGTGCGGGCGGAGGGCCTTTCAAAGAGACCCAGTACTTC.

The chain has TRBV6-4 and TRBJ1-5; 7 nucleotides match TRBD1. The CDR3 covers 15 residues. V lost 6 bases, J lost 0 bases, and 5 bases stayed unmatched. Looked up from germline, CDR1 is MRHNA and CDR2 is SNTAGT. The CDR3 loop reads CASREQGNSNQPQHF. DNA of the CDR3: TGTGCCAGCAGAGAACAGGGGAATAGCAATCAGCCCCAGCATTTT.

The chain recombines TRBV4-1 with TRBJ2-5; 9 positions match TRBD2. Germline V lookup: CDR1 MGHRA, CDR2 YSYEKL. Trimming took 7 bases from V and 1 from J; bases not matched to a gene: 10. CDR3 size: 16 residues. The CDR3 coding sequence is TGCGCCAGCAAAAGGGGGGCTAGCGGGACCCAAGAGACCCAGTACTTC. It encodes CASKRGASGTQETQYF.